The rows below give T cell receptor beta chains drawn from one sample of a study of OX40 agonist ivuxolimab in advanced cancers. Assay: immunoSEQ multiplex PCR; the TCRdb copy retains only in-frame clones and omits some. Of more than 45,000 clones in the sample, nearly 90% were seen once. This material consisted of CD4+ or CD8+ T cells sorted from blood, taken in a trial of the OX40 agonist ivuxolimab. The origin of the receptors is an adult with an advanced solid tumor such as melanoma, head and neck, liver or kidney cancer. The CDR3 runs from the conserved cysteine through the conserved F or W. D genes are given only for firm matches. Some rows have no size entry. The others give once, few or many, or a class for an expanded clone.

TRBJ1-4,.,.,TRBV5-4,TGTGCCAGCAGCTTTCGCCACGAAGAAAAACTGTTTTTT,CASSFRHEEKLFF
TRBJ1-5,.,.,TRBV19,TGTGCCAGTACTGCAATTTGGGGATCTAATCAGCCCCAGCATTTT,CASTAIWGSNQPQHF
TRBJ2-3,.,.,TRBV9,TGTGCCAGCAGCGTAGGGGTCAGGTCGCGATCACGGATAAGCACAGATACGCAGTATTTT,CASSVGVRSRSRISTDTQYF
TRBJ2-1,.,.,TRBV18,TGTGCCAGCTCACTCCTACAGGGTTTGGATGAGCAGTTCTTC,CASSLLQGLDEQFF
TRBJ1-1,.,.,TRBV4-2,TGTGCCAGCAGCCAAGGTAGTCTGAACACTGAAGCTTTCTTT,CASSQGSLNTEAFF
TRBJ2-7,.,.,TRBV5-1,TGCGCCAGCAGCTCACAAGCGGGACAGGAGTCTGAGCAGTACTTC,CASSSQAGQESEQYF
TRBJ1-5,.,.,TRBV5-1,TGCGCCAGCAGGGAGGGTTTTAGTCAGCCCCAGCATTTT,CASREGFSQPQHF
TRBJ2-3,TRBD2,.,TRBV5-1,TGCGCCAGCAGCTTGGCCCGACTTTCTAGCGGGAGCACAGATACGCAGTATTTT,CASSLARLSSGSTDTQYF
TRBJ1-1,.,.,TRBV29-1,TGCAGCGTTGAAGACAGGGGTTCCACTGAAGCTTTCTTT,CSVEDRGSTEAFF
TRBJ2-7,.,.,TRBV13,TGTGCCAGCAGCTCCTCGGCTATCTACGAGCAGTACTTC,CASSSSAIYEQYF
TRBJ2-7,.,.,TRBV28,TGTGCCAGCACTCATGCCTACGAGCAGTACTTC,CASTHAYEQYF
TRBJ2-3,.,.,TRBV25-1,TGTGCCAGCAGTGAATTGAGGGTTTCCTACACAGATACGCAGTATTTT,CASSELRVSYTDTQYF
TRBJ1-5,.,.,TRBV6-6,TGTGCCAGCAAATCCCTAGGCGATCAGCCCCAGCATTTT,CASKSLGDQPQHF
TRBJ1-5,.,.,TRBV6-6,TGTGCCAGCATGGGAGATAGCAATCAGCCCCAGCATTTT,CASMGDSNQPQHF
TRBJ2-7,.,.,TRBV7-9,TGTGCCAGCAGCAATCCCTCTGGGAAGCAGTACTTC,CASSNPSGKQYF
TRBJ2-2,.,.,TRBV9,TGTGCCAGCAGCGCCAATCGGAACACCGGGGAGCTGTTTTTT,CASSANRNTGELFF
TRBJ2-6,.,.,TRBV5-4,TGTGCCAGCAGCCTTTTGAATTCAGGGGCCAACGTCCTGACTTTC,CASSLLNSGANVLTF
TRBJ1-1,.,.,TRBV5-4,TGTGCCAGCAGCTCGCGAGGAGGAGACACTGAAGCTTTCTTT,CASSSRGGDTEAFF
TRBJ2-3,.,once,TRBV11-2,TGTGCCAGCAGCTTGACCCGCACAGATACGCAGTATTTT,CASSLTRTDTQYF
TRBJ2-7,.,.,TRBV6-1,TGTGCCAGCAGTGTCACCAGGGCATCCTACGAGCAGTACTTC,CASSVTRASYEQYF
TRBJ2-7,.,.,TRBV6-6,TGTGCCAGCAGTTACCGGGGGTCTTCCTACGAGCAGTACTTC,CASSYRGSSYEQYF
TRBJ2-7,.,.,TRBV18,TGTGCCAGCTCACCGAATAGCGGTGAATCCGAGCAGTACTTC,CASSPNSGESEQYF
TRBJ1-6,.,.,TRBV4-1,TGCGCCAGCAGCCAAGTGCAGGGGAATATGGCACCCCTCCACTTT,CASSQVQGNMAPLHF
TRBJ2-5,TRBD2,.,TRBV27,TGTGCCAGCAAAGGAGCGGGGGCAGGAGAGACCCAGTACTTC,CASKGAGAGETQYF